This entry lists 5 T cell receptor beta chains sequenced from one sample in a study of persistence of HIV-infected CD4 T cells. An overlapping HIV-1 Gag peptide pool stimulated these cells at roughly 1 ug/peptide/mL. CD40L/CD69 double-negative CD45RO-high memory CD4+ T cells were collected. Their specific antigens are unknown. The immunoSEQ assay was version 4, run in survey mode. TCRdb keeps only in-frame clones here, not all; method: immunoSEQ multiplex PCR. Among some 39,000 clones listed, around 83% were seen once. This specimen was cultured CD4+ T cells from PBMCs, taken from a patient who received antiretroviral therapy. These receptors were collected from an adult with HIV. The donor label of this sample is uncertain.

V and J are TRBV7-2 and TRBJ1-4; D is undetermined. The CDR3 spans 13 residues. V was trimmed by 0 bases and J by 8 bases, leaving 7 bases between them. In germline, CDR1 is SGHTA, CDR2 FQGNSA. The CDR3 loop reads CASSLAIREKLFF. The DNA of the CDR3 is TGTGCCAGCAGCTTAGCTATTAGGGAAAAACTGTTTTTT.

The count of this clone is one. The chain carries TRBV19 and TRBJ1-2; no definite D call. This CDR3 contains 12 residues. With 4 bases removed from V and 5 bases from J, the gap between germline ends came to 8 bases. Per germline, CDR1 LNHDA and CDR2 SQIVND (reference sequence). CDR3 sequence reads: CASSRKVYGYTF. The CDR3 region has the DNA TGTGCCAGTAGTAGAAAAGTGTATGGCTACACCTTC.

This sequence joins TRBV27 and TRBJ2-1; TRBD2 is a possible D gene (7 bases). Deletions cut 3 bases from V and 7 bases from J, with 16 bases between. The CDR3 has 15 residues. The germline V gene encodes CDR1 MNHEY and CDR2 SMNVEV (reference sequence). DNA of the CDR3: TGTGCCAGCAGTTTGCGGGGGCCCAGGGGAAATGAGCAGTTCTTC. It specifies CASSLRGPRGNEQFF.

The chain uses TRBV5-1 and TRBJ2-5, with 7 positions matching TRBD1. The trim removed 2 bases at V and 5 bases at J, leaving 6 bases unmatched. CDR1 and CDR2 from the germline V gene are SGHRS and YFSETQ. This CDR3 is 14 amino acids long. The CDR3 loop is CASSLTVRGETQYF. The CDR3 DNA reads as TGCGCCAGCAGCTTAACCGTCAGGGGGGAGACCCAGTACTTC. Complete variable domain (other parts from reference TRBV5-1 and TRBJ2-5): KAGVTQTPRYLIKTRGQQVTLSCSPISGHRSVSWYQQTPGQGLQFLFEYFSETQRNKGNFPGRFSGRQFSNSRSEMNVSTLELGDSALYLCASSLTVRGETQYFGPGTRLLVL.

This chain connects TRBV7-3 to TRBJ2-3; 13 bases are a match to TRBD2. The CDR3 contains 16 residues. CDR1 SGHTA and CDR2 FQGTGA come from the germline V gene. V shed 5 bases, J shed 4 bases, and the junction held 6 bases outside the gene matches. CDR3 sequence (DNA): TGTGCCAGCAGCGCGGGACTAGCGGGGAGGTCAGATACGCAGTATTTT. This codes for CASSAGLAGRSDTQYF. The full variable domain, rest sourced from reference TRBV7-3 and TRBJ2-3, is GAGVSQTPSNKVTEKGKYVELRCDPISGHTALYWYRQSLGQGPEFLIYFQGTGAADDSGLPNDRFFAVRPEGSVSTLKIQRTERGDSAVYLCASSAGLAGRSDTQYFGPGTRLTVL.